One sample yielded the 16 T cell receptor beta chains listed below, sequenced in a study of blood T cell repertoires in COVID-19 (dated by TCRdb to the early 2020s). Libraries were made using the immunoSEQ multiplex PCR assay. Imported from immuneACCESS, the table was reduced by TCRdb to in-frame sequences with V and J called. These copies leave out some clones; in studies compared against another copy, an unresolved V gene accounts for under half, and the cause of the remainder is not known. Recorded for this sample are 240,000 or so clones; about 80% of them occurred a single time. Of the sample, 9.6% is held by the ten largest clones. Input material: peripheral blood. These receptors originate from a woman of 80 years or more with acute or convalescent COVID-19.

V is TRBV28 and J is TRBJ1-6, with D maybe TRBD1 (6 bases). The CDR3 totals 15 residues. Germline CDR1 is MDHEN and CDR2 is SYDVKM. Trimming removed 10 bases from V and 5 bases from J, with 18 bases in between. The CDR3 sequence is CATFHSGVDNSPLHF. The CDR3 DNA reads TGTGCCACTTTCCACTCAGGGGTAGATAATTCACCCCTCCACTTT.

CDR3 DNA sequence: TGTGCCATCAGTGGTACTACTGCGGCTGGAAACACCATATATTTT. Translated: CAISGTTAAGNTIYF. The J gene is TRBJ1-3, the V gene TRBV10-3, with D hard to call. Germline CDR1 is ENHRY and CDR2 is SYGVKD. The CDR3 is 15 amino acids. With 4 bases removed from V and 2 bases from J, the gap between germline ends came to 12 bases.

The rearrangement joins TRBV7-9 to TRBJ2-7, with D uncertain. Germline values: CDR1 SEHNR, CDR2 FQNEAQ (reference sequence). Trimming shortened V by 2 bases and J by 5 bases, and 10 bases separated the two germline ends. The CDR3 is 13 residues long. The CDR3 sequence: CASSLQQTHEQYF. The CDR3 DNA is TGTGCCAGCAGCTTACAACAGACACACGAGCAGTACTTC.

The rearrangement joins TRBV28 to TRBJ1-2; no clear D. Trimming stripped 5 bases from V and 3 bases from J, with 10 bases between. The CDR3 totals 13 residues. From germline, CDR1 is MDHEN and CDR2 SYDVKM. CDR3 in amino acids: CASSTRAYYGYTF. CDR3 nucleotides: TGTGCCAGCAGTACTAGGGCCTACTATGGCTACACCTTC.

Only one count was recorded for this clone. The rearrangement uses TRBV28 and TRBJ2-2, with a tentative D call TRBD1 (6 bases). This CDR3 has 15 residues. CDR1 and CDR2 from the germline V gene are MDHEN and SYDVKM. Deletions cut 0 bases from V and 1 base from J, with 6 bases between. CDR3 DNA sequence: TGTGCCAGCAGTTTATGGACAGGGAACACCGGGGAGCTGTTTTTT. Amino acids: CASSLWTGNTGELFF. Filled out from reference TRBV28 and TRBJ2-2, the complete variable domain reads DVKVTQSSRYLVKRTGEKVFLECVQDMDHENMFWYRQDPGLGLRLIYFSYDVKMKEKGDIPEGYSVSREKKERFSLILESASTNQTSMYLCASSLWTGNTGELFFGEGSRLTVL.

J is TRBJ2-2 and V is TRBV19, with 7 bases matching TRBD2. Per germline, CDR1 LNHDA and CDR2 SQIVND (reference sequence). V lost 5 bases and J lost 1; bases outside the gene matches: 7. The CDR3 length is 16 residues. CDR3 in amino acids: CASSLRLAGNTGELFF. The CDR3 bases are TGTGCCAGTAGTCTCCGACTAGCCGGGAACACCGGGGAGCTGTTTTTT.

Only a few counts were recorded for this clone. The chain recombines TRBV18 with TRBJ1-5; TRBD1 matches 11 bases. This CDR3 has 15 residues. V shed 5 bases, J shed 1 base, and the junction held 1 base outside the gene matches. Germline-derived CDR1 and CDR2 are KGHSH and LQKENI. CDR3 in DNA: TGTGCCAGCTCAGGACAGGGGGCGAGCAATCAGCCCCAGCATTTT. Its translation is CASSGQGASNQPQHF.

This chain uses TRBV28 with TRBJ2-2; the D gene is possibly TRBD1 (6 bases). The CDR3 covers 15 residues. V shed 7 bases and J shed 2 bases, with 14 bases lying between them. Per germline, CDR1 MDHEN and CDR2 SYDVKM. The CDR3 protein is CASTRRQANTGELFF. The CDR3 region has the DNA TGTGCCAGCACCCGTAGACAGGCCAACACCGGGGAGCTGTTTTTT.

The gene calls are TRBV6-6 and TRBJ1-4; D unclear. From germline, CDR1 is MNHNY and CDR2 SVGAGI (reference sequence). The V and J ends lost 5 bases and 3 bases respectively, with 16 bases between them. The CDR3 contains 16 residues. The CDR3 spells CASSPGNLVANEKLFF. In DNA form, the CDR3 reads TGTGCCAGCAGTCCGGGAAACTTGGTGGCTAATGAAAAACTGTTTTTT.

The rearrangement uses TRBV7-9 and TRBJ2-5; TRBD1 might be the D (6 bases). The germline V gene encodes CDR1 SEHNR and CDR2 FQNEAQ (reference sequence). The CDR3 covers 17 residues. V was cut by 0 bases and J by 7 bases, with 21 bases left in between. CDR3 sequence: CASSLADSGHTTGTQYF. DNA for the CDR3: TGTGCCAGCAGCTTAGCGGACTCGGGACACACCACAGGGACCCAGTACTTC.

This clone was seen more than once but under ten times. The gene calls are TRBV28 and TRBJ1-2, with D possibly being TRBD1 (5 bases). CDR3 length equals 13 residues. The V end lost 6 bases, the J end lost 3 bases, and 11 bases lay between the germline ends. Per the germline V gene, CDR1 is MDHEN and CDR2 is SYDVKM. DNA of the CDR3: TGTGCCAGCAGGGCCCAGGGCTACTATGGCTACACCTTC. Translating it yields CASRAQGYYGYTF.

As to this clone: The sample has other DNA sequences that encode this CDR3 too. This chain uses TRBV6-1 with TRBJ1-1; possibly TRBD1 for D (6 bases). Germline assignment: CDR1 MNHNS and CDR2 SASEGT. The CDR3 is 13 amino acids. The V end lost 3 bases, the J end lost 3 bases, and 8 bases lay between the germline ends. The CDR3 here is CASSDYRDTEAFF. The CDR3 coding sequence is TGTGCCAGCAGTGATTACAGGGACACTGAAGCTTTCTTT.

J is TRBJ2-2 and V is TRBV3-1 (or the pseudogene TRBV3-2); 8 nucleotides align to TRBD2. The length of the CDR3 is 18 residues. Germline V CDR1 and CDR2: LGHDT, YNNKEL (reference sequence). With V trimmed by 1 base and J by 6 bases, 13 bases remained unmatched. The CDR3 here is CASSQVWSGGVWAGELFF. The CDR3 DNA reads TGTGCCAGCAGCCAAGTCTGGAGCGGGGGAGTTTGGGCCGGGGAGCTGTTTTTT.

The V gene is TRBV25-1, the J gene TRBJ2-3; 9 bases match TRBD2. This CDR3 has 14 amino acids. Per the germline V gene, CDR1 is MGHDK and CDR2 is SYGVNS. With V trimmed by 9 bases and J by 0 bases, 4 bases remained unmatched. In nucleotides, the CDR3 is TGTGCCAGTGCGGGAGGGTACAGCACAGATACGCAGTATTTT. Protein product: CASAGGYSTDTQYF.

The chain couples TRBV3-1 (or the pseudogene TRBV3-2) to TRBJ2-1; D is possibly TRBD1 (5 bases). Germline assignment: CDR1 LGHDT and CDR2 YNNKEL (reference sequence). The V end lost 2 bases, the J end lost 7 bases, and 18 bases lay between the germline ends. The CDR3 consists of 16 residues. Written as DNA, the CDR3 is TGTGCCAGCAGCCAACCAATTCGGCAGGGCGCGAATGAGCAGTTCTTC. Amino acids: CASSQPIRQGANEQFF.

This clone has at least ten counts. The chain is built from TRBV7-9 and TRBJ2-2, with 7 bases fitting TRBD2. The length of the CDR3 is 17 residues. CDR1 and CDR2 from the germline V gene are SEHNR and FQNEAQ (reference sequence). Germline trimming cut 7 bases from V and 5 bases from J; bases unmatched to any gene: 16. CDR3 in DNA: TGTGCCAGCACCCTCATGGGTCCCCAGGGAGGGACCGGGGAGCTGTTTTTT. Protein: CASTLMGPQGGTGELFF.